This T cell receptor beta chain was sequenced for a study of cytomegalovirus exposure and HLA in healthy donors. Comment on this clone: Its target is unknown.

Those who donated were healthy bone marrow donors. Findings and limits, study-wide: The records held CMV serostatus as the only immune exposure information. Data from an earlier analysis indicated that most TCR beta V segments were productive either about 87% or about 30% of the time.

Amplification used 60 Vbeta primers and 13 Jbeta primers. TCRdb's table, derived via immunoSEQ multiplex PCR, lists solely in-frame clones and lacks some. The sample comprises 100,000 to 150,000 clones, around 74% of which are singletons, and almost 6% rests with the top ten. V was cut by 1 base and J by 7 bases, with 15 bases left in between. CDR3 length: 16 amino acids. Looked up from germline, CDR1 is SGHNT and CDR2 is YYREEE (reference sequence). Sample: PBMCs. This TCR was sampled from a woman between 50 and 59 years old in good health and CMV-seropositive. This chain links TRBV5-4 with TRBJ1-6, with D perhaps matching TRBD1 (6 bases). The CDR3 protein is CASSLSVQGLNSPLHF. The CDR3, as DNA: TGTGCCAGCAGCTTGTCAGTACAGGGATTGAATTCACCCCTCCACTTT.